This T cell receptor (beta chain) was recorded in a study of blood T cell repertoires in COVID-19. On the study more broadly: Donors in the United States, Italy and Spain gave samples during acute or convalescent COVID-19.

Clones were read by immunoSEQ multiplex PCR, and TCRdb kept only the in-frame ones, dropping some. The repertoire holds fewer than 300,000 clones, 80% to 90% seen once, with 2.3% in the top ten. CDR3 length: 14 amino acids. V was clipped by 4 bases and J by 5 bases, with 15 bases between them. Germline assignment: CDR1 SGHRS and CDR2 YFSETQ. The sequencing sample was made of peripheral blood. The sequence was collected from a woman aged 50 to 60 with acute or convalescent COVID-19. The chain couples TRBV5-1 to TRBJ1-1; D may be TRBD1 (5 bases). CDR3 sequence: CASSRQLGGTEAFF. The CDR3 nucleotides read TGCGCCAGCAGCCGCCAACTCGGGGGGACTGAAGCTTTCTTT.